This entry lists 11 T cell receptor beta chains sequenced from one sample in a study of PD-L1 blockade in urothelial cancer (dated by TCRdb to the late 2010s). Libraries were built with the immunoSEQ multiplex PCR assay. The immuneACCESS repertoire file appears here via TCRdb, limited to in-frame rearrangements. These files lack a portion of the clones; in checked studies, under half of the deficit traces to unresolved V genes, and the cause of the others is not known. This sample comprises 40,000 to 55,000 clones, 70% to 90% of them detected only once. The leading ten clones occupy 2% to 2.5% of the sample. Taken with the paper, the label for time point translates to: peripheral blood 6 weeks after treatment start. Material: PBMCs, obtained around atezolizumab (anti-PD-L1) treatment. The receptors originated from a man aged 55 to 70 with urothelial cancer.

This chain connects TRBV11-2 to TRBJ2-1; perhaps TRBD2 as D (5 bases). The CDR3 contains 13 residues. Looked up from germline, CDR1 is SGHAT and CDR2 is FQNNGV. V lost 5 bases to trimming and J lost 8 bases, with 13 bases between them. The CDR3 DNA reads as TGTGCCAGCAGCCTAGGACTGGAGCATGAGCAGTTCTTC. Amino acids: CASSLGLEHEQFF.

J is TRBJ2-1 and V is TRBV11-2; 12 nucleotides align to TRBD2. J lost 1 base, V lost 4 bases, and 5 bases had no gene match. The CDR3 loop spans 17 amino acids. Germline V CDR1 and CDR2: SGHAT, FQNNGV. CDR3 sequence (DNA): TGTGCCAGCAGCTGGACTAGCGGGGATTTGTCCTACAATGAGCAGTTCTTC. It translates to CASSWTSGDLSYNEQFF.

This clone showed up just a few times. The rearrangement links TRBV5-6 to TRBJ2-5; possible D gene TRBD1, 5 bases. Germline V gene lookup returns CDR1 SGHDT and CDR2 YYEEEE. V was shortened by 3 bases and J by 5 bases, with 14 bases between the two germline ends. The CDR3 loop spans 14 amino acids. The CDR3 DNA reads as TGTGCCAGCAGCTCGGCCCACAGGTTCGAGACCCAGTACTTC. Translating gives CASSSAHRFETQYF.

The V gene is TRBV25-1, the J gene TRBJ2-1; 8 positions match TRBD2. This CDR3 has 16 amino acids. V shed 4 bases, J shed 0 bases, and the junction held 5 bases outside the gene matches. Germline loops: CDR1 MGHDK, CDR2 SYGVNS. CDR3 amino acids: CASSGFGGGSYNEQFF. As DNA, the CDR3 is TGTGCCAGCAGTGGATTCGGGGGGGGCTCCTACAATGAGCAGTTCTTC.

This chain uses TRBV5-6 with TRBJ2-7, with 11 bases identical to TRBD1. CDR1 and CDR2 from the germline V gene are SGHDT and YYEEEE. The CDR3 spans 15 residues. V shed 2 bases and J 4 bases; nucleotides not matched to a gene: 5. CDR3 region: CASSFRGTGGYEQYF. CDR3 in DNA: TGTGCCAGCAGCTTTCGAGGGACAGGGGGGTACGAGCAGTACTTC.

The rearrangement uses TRBV2 and TRBJ2-3, with 7 bases matching TRBD1. The V and J ends lost 6 bases and 2 bases, in that order; junction bases with no gene match: 14. The germline CDR1 and CDR2 sequences are SNHLY and FYNNEI. This CDR3 contains 17 residues. CDR3 sequence reads: CASRKFYLDRITDTQYF. In DNA form, the CDR3 reads TGTGCCAGCAGAAAATTTTACTTGGACAGGATCACAGATACGCAGTATTTT.

The V and J genes are TRBV18 and TRBJ2-1; TRBD2 matches 10 bases. Per the germline V gene, CDR1 is KGHSH and CDR2 is LQKENI. J lost 8 bases, V lost 0 bases, and 7 bases had no gene match. The CDR3 is made up of 16 amino acids. The CDR3, as DNA: TGTGCCAGCTCACCACCGGCTAGCGGGAGTAAGGATGAGCAGTTCTTC. Protein sequence: CASSPPASGSKDEQFF.

This chain uses TRBV5-8 with TRBJ1-1, with a possible D match to TRBD1 (5 bases). Per germline, CDR1 SGHTS and CDR2 YDEGEE. Between the trimmed V and J ends, which lost 2 bases and 0 bases, there was a span of 17 bases. The CDR3 extends over 17 amino acids. Written as DNA, the CDR3 is TGTGCCAGCAGCTTAGTACAAGAGACAGAATTGAACACTGAAGCTTTCTTT. Its protein is CASSLVQETELNTEAFF.

The chain carries TRBV9 and TRBJ2-1, with unresolved D. The length of the CDR3 is 13 residues. Looked up from germline, CDR1 is SGDLS and CDR2 is YYNGEE. Trimming left V 4 bases short and J 4 bases short, with 9 bases between. The CDR3 nucleotides read TGTGCCAGCAGCCTCTCTACTTACAATGAGCAGTTCTTC. Protein product: CASSLSTYNEQFF.

The chain is built from TRBV7-9 and TRBJ1-4; no definite D call. From germline, CDR1 is SEHNR and CDR2 FQNEAQ (reference sequence). Trimming pared 1 base from V and 7 bases from J, leaving 4 bases between. The CDR3 contains 12 residues. The CDR3 region is CASSLGGEKLFF. CDR3 nucleotide sequence: TGTGCCAGCAGCTTAGGAGGTGAAAAACTGTTTTTT.

V is TRBV10-2 and J is TRBJ1-2; possibly TRBD1 for D (6 bases). From germline, CDR1 is WSHSY and CDR2 SAAADI. V was pared by 5 bases and J by 4 bases, with 11 bases between. The CDR3 is 13 residues long. The CDR3 is CASSSTGSYGYTF. As DNA, the CDR3 is TGCGCCAGCAGTTCAACAGGGAGCTATGGCTACACCTTC.